The 22 T cell receptor beta chains reported below all come from one sample, sequenced in a study of CD8+ T cells in alopecia areata. Extracted RNA was reverse transcribed into cDNA, the sequencing template. Profiling relied on immunoSEQ multiplex PCR, and the TCRdb table lists in-frame clones only, not all of them. The sample lists around 160,000 clones, around 47% seen once, with roughly 7.5% in the top ten. The material sequenced was CD4+ T cells sorted from blood. All receptors come from a human donor with alopecia areata.

This clone has a handful of counts. V and J are TRBV7-3 and TRBJ2-2; D is unclear. Germline CDR1 reads SGHTA; CDR2 reads FQGTGA. V gave up 3 bases and J gave up 1 base, with 6 bases separating them. This CDR3 is 14 amino acids long. In DNA form, the CDR3 reads TGTGCCAGCAGCTTTGGGGTGAACACCGGGGAGCTGTTTTTT. Encoded protein: CASSFGVNTGELFF.

The CDR3 DNA reads as TGCGCCAGCAGCTCGGGACTAGCAGAGACAGATACGCAGTATTTT. Amino acids: CASSSGLAETDTQYF. The chain has TRBV5-1 and TRBJ2-3; 9 bases are a match to TRBD2. J was trimmed by 3 bases and V by 3 bases; bases with no gene match: 5. CDR3 length: 15 amino acids. Germline CDR1 reads SGHRS; CDR2 reads YFSETQ.

This clone has more than one count but fewer than ten. The rearrangement uses TRBV29-1 and TRBJ1-1, with 7 bases fitting TRBD1. The CDR3 totals 12 residues. Trimming took 5 bases from V and 4 from J; bases not matched to a gene: 4. CDR1 and CDR2 from the germline V gene are SQVTM and ANQGSEA. Written as DNA, the CDR3 is TGCAGCGTTTGGACAGGACTCACTGAAGCTTTCTTT. This sequence encodes CSVWTGLTEAFF.

V is TRBV6-1 and J is TRBJ1-4, with D uncertain. The ends were cut back, 6 bases at V and 0 bases at J, with 8 bases in the middle. This CDR3 comprises 14 residues. CDR1 is MNHNS and CDR2 is SASEGT in the germline V gene. This chain's CDR3 is CASSLTSTNEKLFF. The CDR3 DNA reads as TGTGCCAGCAGCCTCACTTCAACTAATGAAAAACTGTTTTTT.

This chain uses TRBV28 with TRBJ2-3, with D perhaps TRBD1 (6 bases). V shed 5 bases and J shed 3 bases, with 9 bases lying between them. Germline lookup yields CDR1 MDHEN and CDR2 SYDVKM. This CDR3 contains 13 residues. CDR3 nucleotides: TGTGCCAGCAGTCCCGGACAGACAGATACGCAGTATTTT. Encoded protein: CASSPGQTDTQYF.

The genes are TRBV29-1 and TRBJ2-1; either TRBD1 or TRBD2 may fit D (5 bases each). There are 13 residues in the CDR3. CDR1 and CDR2 from the germline V gene are SQVTM and ANQGSEA. The CDR3 is CGGTLGSYNEQFF. CDR3 coding DNA: TGCGGTGGGACCCTGGGCTCCTACAATGAGCAGTTCTTC.

This clone was detected only a few times. This chain connects TRBV29-1 to TRBJ2-1, with 12 positions matching TRBD2. Trimming removed 7 bases from V and 2 bases from J; junction bases left unmatched: 6. This CDR3 region has 15 residues. Germline CDR1 and CDR2: SQVTM and ANQGSEA. Written as DNA, the CDR3 is TGCAGCGGGGGCCTAGCGGGAGGGGCCTACAATGAGCAGTTCTTC. Translated, it gives CSGGLAGGAYNEQFF.

This clone has only one observation. The chain joins TRBV29-1 to TRBJ1-5, with unresolved D. Germline loops: CDR1 SQVTM, CDR2 ANQGSEA. This CDR3 has 13 amino acids. Trimming cost V 7 bases and J 0 bases, with 10 bases left between them. CDR3: CSAREFSNQPQHF. CDR3 coding DNA: TGCAGCGCCCGGGAGTTTAGCAATCAGCCCCAGCATTTT.

The chain employs TRBV5-1 and TRBJ2-1; 9 nucleotides agree with TRBD2. CDR3 length: 19 residues. The V segment lost 2 bases and the J segment 5 bases; nucleotides outside the gene matches: 17. CDR1 and CDR2 from the germline V gene are SGHRS and YFSETQ. DNA for the CDR3: TGCGCCAGCAGCTTCTCGGCTGGTAGCGGGAGCCTCGGAAACAATGAGCAGTTCTTC. Protein sequence: CASSFSAGSGSLGNNEQFF.

The rearrangement uses TRBV29-1 and TRBJ1-5; the D is unclear. CDR1 is SQVTM, CDR2 ANQGSEA, per germline. V was cut by 4 bases and J by 2 bases, with 6 bases left in between. The CDR3 runs 12 residues. The CDR3 DNA follows: TGCAGCGTTGGTGCAGGCAATCAGCCCCAGCATTTT. It translates to CSVGAGNQPQHF.

The chain is built from TRBV7-8 and TRBJ2-1; 7 nucleotides align to TRBD2. The CDR3 is 15 residues long. The germline V gene encodes CDR1 SGHVS and CDR2 FQNEAQ. V lost 8 bases to trimming and J lost 6 bases; unmatched junction nucleotides: 13. CDR3 coding DNA: TGTGCCAGCCTAGCCCTCTCGCGGGAGTTCAATGAGCAGTTCTTC. It specifies CASLALSREFNEQFF.

This clone occurred a few times. The chain uses TRBV7-9 and TRBJ2-6; D possibly matches TRBD1 or TRBD2 (5 bases each). V gave up 4 bases and J gave up 4 bases, with 20 bases separating them. Looked up from germline, CDR1 is SEHNR and CDR2 is FQNEAQ (reference sequence). The CDR3 runs 18 residues. CDR3 nucleotides: TGTGCCAGCAGCTCGTTGGGACGGTCCTATACCGGGGCCAACGTCCTGACTTTC. Encoded protein: CASSSLGRSYTGANVLTF.

The V and J genes are TRBV7-8 and TRBJ2-5, with D perhaps matching TRBD1 or TRBD2 (5 bases each). Germline CDR1 is SGHVS and CDR2 is FQNEAQ. V was cut by 1 base and J by 4 bases, with 16 bases left in between. The CDR3 spans 16 residues. CDR3 DNA sequence: TGTGCCAGCAGCTTAGTCGGCAGGGCAGGAGGAGAGACCCAGTACTTC. Translation: CASSLVGRAGGETQYF.

This rearrangement joins TRBV25-1 to TRBJ2-5; D possibly uses TRBD1 or TRBD2 (5 bases each). Trimming pared 8 bases from V and 5 bases from J, leaving 15 bases between. Looked up from germline, CDR1 is MGHDK and CDR2 is SYGVNS. The length of the CDR3 is 13 residues. The CDR3 loop is CASSPGDRETQYF. The CDR3 region has the DNA TGTGCCAGCTCCCCCGGGGACCGGGAGACCCAGTACTTC. The whole variable domain, filled in from reference TRBV25-1 and TRBJ2-5, reads EADIYQTPRYLVIGTGKKITLECSQTMGHDKMYWYQQDPGMELHLIHYSYGVNSTEKGDLSSESTVSRIRTEHFPLTLESARPSHTSQYLCASSPGDRETQYFGPGTRLLVL.

This clone was recorded a few times. The V gene is TRBV5-1, the J gene TRBJ1-2; no reliable D call. CDR1 and CDR2 (germline): SGHRS, YFSETQ. The CDR3 is 12 residues long. Trimming took 4 bases from V and 8 from J, leaving 12 bases between them. CDR3 DNA sequence: TGCGCCAGCAGCCCCGCCGGAGGGGGCTACACCTTC. Protein sequence: CASSPAGGGYTF.

This clone was counted a few times. The chain is built from TRBV4-1 and TRBJ2-7; unclear D gene. Per germline, CDR1 MGHRA and CDR2 YSYEKL. The V and J ends lost 0 bases and 6 bases respectively, with 9 bases between them. CDR3 size: 13 residues. CDR3 DNA sequence: TGCGCCAGCAGCCAAGAGGGATTAAGCGAGCAGTACTTC. It yields the protein CASSQEGLSEQYF.

CDR3 DNA: TGTGCCAGCAGCTTGGCTACTAGCGGCCCCTACGAGCAGTACTTC. Translated, it gives CASSLATSGPYEQYF. The gene calls are TRBV5-4 and TRBJ2-7, with 8 nucleotides matching TRBD2. CDR3 length equals 15 residues. From germline, CDR1 is SGHNT and CDR2 YYREEE (reference sequence). With 0 bases clipped from V and 2 bases from J, the junction kept 4 bases outside the gene matches.

This clone was picked up one time. V usage is TRBV4-1 and J usage is TRBJ1-5, with 7 nucleotides matching TRBD1. Per the germline V gene, CDR1 is MGHRA and CDR2 is YSYEKL. This CDR3 is 15 amino acids long. J gave up 2 bases and V 3 bases, and 4 bases lay outside the gene matches. This CDR3 reads CASSQDDRGNQPQHF. CDR3 bases: TGCGCCAGCAGCCAGGACGACAGGGGCAATCAGCCCCAGCATTTT.

Only a few counts were recorded for this clone. A read error may produce the germline difference seen at one junction end. The V gene is TRBV29-1, the J gene TRBJ1-1; D is ambiguous. Germline assignment: CDR1 SQVTM and CDR2 ANQGSEA. The CDR3 covers 14 residues. CDR3: CSIDLLWDNTEAFF. DNA for the CDR3: TGCAGCATTGACCTACTGTGGGATAACACTGAAGCTTTCTTT.

This chain connects TRBV15 to TRBJ1-4; tentatively, D is TRBD1 (6 bases). The CDR3 runs to 14 residues. Trimming cost V 1 base and J 8 bases, with 11 bases left between them. Germline V lookup: CDR1 LNHNV, CDR2 YYDKDF (reference sequence). Written as DNA, the CDR3 is TGTGCCACCAGCAGAGTAACGGGGGGCGAAAAACTGTTTTTT. Protein: CATSRVTGGEKLFF.

This clone was observed a few times. J is TRBJ2-6 and V is TRBV10-3; D gene uncertain. This CDR3 is built from 14 residues. The germline V gene encodes CDR1 ENHRY and CDR2 SYGVKD. Trimming took 3 bases from V and 0 from J, leaving 3 bases between them. The CDR3 DNA is TGTGCCATCAGTGACCCCTCTGGGGCCAACGTCCTGACTTTC. Translation gives CAISDPSGANVLTF.

This clone has more than one count but fewer than ten. The chain's CDR3 is CASSVSSYEQYF. As DNA, the CDR3 is TGCGCCAGCAGCGTGAGCTCCTACGAGCAGTACTTC. The chain couples TRBV5-1 to TRBJ2-7; D gene unclear. Looked up from germline, CDR1 is SGHRS and CDR2 is YFSETQ. The ends were cut back, 4 bases at V and 0 bases at J, with 5 bases in the middle. This CDR3 has 12 amino acids.